The T cell receptor (beta chain) described here comes from a study of yellow fever vaccine responses in identical twins. Findings and limits, study-wide: Vaccine-induced T cell responses in twins were reportedly observed to appear partly convergent, partly personalized.

TCRdb independently ran MiXCR on the RT-PCR reads; one entry per CDR3 protein. The data show some 2,100 distinct CDR3 sequences, less than 35% seen once. The V gene lost 3 bases and the J gene lost 4 bases, with 7 bases spanning the gap. The CDR3 consists of 13 residues. CDR1 and CDR2 (germline): LNHDA, SQIVND (reference sequence). On this clonotype: Its antigen is still unknown.

Source: T cells from blood (PBMCs), unsorted or a sorted subset (not recorded which), taken before or after yellow fever vaccination (not recorded which). This chain connects TRBV19 to TRBJ2-1, with D perhaps matching TRBD2 (6 bases). The TCR comes from a woman under 30 who received the yellow fever vaccine. Written as DNA, the CDR3 is TGTGCCAGTAGTATGACTAGGTACAATGAGCAGTTCTTC. This translates into CASSMTRYNEQFF.